This T cell receptor beta chain is from a study of patients and donors after allogeneic stem cell transplantation. This clonotype was detected a few times. Each CDR3 protein is one row after TCRdb ran MiXCR on the RT-PCR reads. The repertoire holds 100,000 to 120,000 distinct CDR3 sequences, with 35% as singletons. Germline CDR1 reads MNHEY; CDR2 reads SMNVEV (reference sequence). The CDR3 sequence is 14 residues long. V dropped 8 bases and J dropped 5; count of bases not matched to a gene: 12. The receptor's source is a human donor who was either an allogeneic HSCT recipient or a stem cell or donor lymphocyte infusion donor (not recorded which). It is not recorded whose cells these are; they may come from a transplant donor. Sequencing was performed on blood, either unsorted or a sorted T cell fraction (not recorded which). The chain employs TRBV27 and TRBJ2-7, with 7 bases fitting TRBD1. CDR3 bases: TGTGCCAGCGGACTCGCACAGGGGAATGACGAGCAGTACTTC. It encodes CASGLAQGNDEQYF.